The rows below give T cell receptor beta chains drawn from one sample of a study of CD8+ T cells in alopecia areata. The method was immunoSEQ multiplex PCR; TCRdb's version includes in-frame clones alone and lacks a portion of them. The table has 120,000 to 150,000 clones, roughly 82% seen once; the top ten hold approximately 25%. The specimen comprised CD8+ T cells sorted from blood, sampled at week 4, from a patient treated with tofacitinib. The receptors come from a human donor with alopecia areata. The CDR3 runs from the conserved cysteine through the conserved F or W. A D gene is named only where the DNA matches it firmly. Only some rows state a clone size, as once, few, many or a class for expanded clones.

>-|TRBV7-9|-|TRBJ1-4
TGTGCCAGCACCGCGACCGCAACTAATGAAAAACTGTTTTTT
CASTATATNEKLFF
>-|TRBV7-9|-|TRBJ2-2
TGTGCCAGCAGCTTGTCTGAGAACACCGGGGAGCTGTTTTTT
CASSLSENTGELFF
>-|TRBV2|once|TRBJ2-7
TGTGCCAGCAGAGACCAGGGGCTTTACGGCGAGCAGTACTTC
CASRDQGLYGEQYF
>-|TRBV4-1|-|TRBJ2-5
TGCGCCAGCAGCCAAGGAGGGCAAGAGACCCAGTACTTC
CASSQGGQETQYF
>-|TRBV5-1|-|TRBJ2-5
TGCGCCAGCAGCTTGGGGACAGCCCACTTAGGTTGGGAGACCCAGTACTTC
CASSLGTAHLGWETQYF
>-|TRBV6-5|-|TRBJ2-2
TGTGCCAGCAGCCCTACGAACACCGGGGAGCTGTTTTTT
CASSPTNTGELFF
>-|TRBV9|once|TRBJ2-3
TGTGCCAGCAGCGCTTCAGGGGTTAGCACAGATACGCAGTATTTT
CASSASGVSTDTQYF
>-|TRBV4-1|-|TRBJ2-3
TGCGCCAGCTGTCCGCGTCCCACAGATACGCAGTATTTT
CASCPRPTDTQYF
>-|TRBV7-9|-|TRBJ1-6
TGTGCCAGCAGCTTAGAAAGGACCCGTTATAATTCACCCCTCCACTTT
CASSLERTRYNSPLHF
>TRBD1|TRBV7-9|-|TRBJ1-6
TGTGCCAGCAGCTCTGCGACAGGGATTAATTCACCCCTCCACTTT
CASSSATGINSPLHF
>-|TRBV4-1|few|TRBJ2-7
TGCGCCAGCAGCCAAGAAATAGACGGAACCTACGAGCAGTACTTC
CASSQEIDGTYEQYF
>TRBD1|TRBV11-3|-|TRBJ2-7
TGTGCCAGCAGCACCGGGACAGGAACCTACGAGCAGTACTTC
CASSTGTGTYEQYF
>-|TRBV7-2|-|TRBJ1-6
TGTGCCAGCAGCCCACCGGACCTTGGTTCACCCCTCCACTTT
CASSPPDLGSPLHF
>-|TRBV11-3|-|TRBJ2-2
TGTGCCAGCAGCCCAAGGGGGACTACCGGGGAGCTGTTTTTT
CASSPRGTTGELFF
>-|TRBV7-6|once|TRBJ1-5
TGTGCCAGCAGCCATGATCCGGGACACTGGGGCAATCAGCCCCAGCATTTT
CASSHDPGHWGNQPQHF
>-|TRBV7-6|-|TRBJ2-3
TGTGCCAGCAGCACCGGGCCTTTAGATACGCAGTATTTT
CASSTGPLDTQYF
>-|TRBV29-1|-|TRBJ1-5
TGCAGCGTTGCGTACCGGGACATCAATCAGCCCCAGCATTTT
CSVAYRDINQPQHF
>-|TRBV6-6|-|TRBJ2-7
TGTGCCAGCAGTCCCAGAATGTACGAGCAGTACTTC
CASSPRMYEQYF
>-|TRBV29-1|-|TRBJ2-3
TGCAGCGTCGTCGAGGGAAACACAGATACGCAGTATTTT
CSVVEGNTDTQYF
>-|TRBV6-5|-|TRBJ2-1
TGTGCCAGCCAAGTTAACACCTACAATGAGCAGTTCTTC
CASQVNTYNEQFF
>TRBD1|TRBV27|-|TRBJ1-2
TGTGCCAGCAGGACCGACAGGGATTACTATGGCTACACCTTC
CASRTDRDYYGYTF
>-|TRBV6-4|once|TRBJ1-1
TGTGCCAGCAGTTACTACCCCGGTTCCACTGAAGCTTTCTTT
CASSYYPGSTEAFF
>-|TRBV7-9|-|TRBJ1-1
TGTGCCAGCAGCCTCCGGGGGGACACTGAAGCTTTCTTT
CASSLRGDTEAFF
>-|TRBV4-1|-|TRBJ2-5
TGCGCCAGCAACCCGCGAGAGACCCAGTACTTC
CASNPRETQYF
>-|TRBV4-2|-|TRBJ2-7
TGTGCCAGCAGCCAAGAGTTTTCGGGGGGCCTCGACTACGAGCAGTACTTC
CASSQEFSGGLDYEQYF
>TRBD1|TRBV18|-|TRBJ2-7
TGTGCCAGCTCACCCGACAGGGCCAGCTCCTACGAGCAGTACTTC
CASSPDRASSYEQYF
>-|TRBV6-1|-|TRBJ2-7
TGTGCCAGCGGCGAGCAGTACTTC
CASGEQYF
>-|TRBV21-1|-|TRBJ2-7
TGTGCCAGCAGGGGGCGCTTGTACGTGGAGAAGCAGTACTTC
CASRGRLYVEKQYF
>TRBD1|TRBV19|-|TRBJ1-2
TGTGCCAGTAGTATAGCGGACAGGGATCATGGCTACACCTTC
CASSIADRDHGYTF